Listed here is a single T cell receptor (beta chain). The data originate from a study of identical twins. Via MiXCR, TCRdb re-called the 5' RACE reads, giving one row per CDR3 protein. The sample consists of around 250,000 distinct CDR3 sequences, about 7% of them appearing once. This same sample was also taken into another study, of yellow fever vaccine responses in identical twins.

The TCR was taken from a young woman in good health. Material: memory (CD45RO+) T cells sorted from blood.

This chain's CDR3 is CASNHGGEAFF. The CDR3 coding sequence is TGTGCCAGCAACCACGGGGGGGAAGCTTTCTTT. The chain uses TRBV6-5 and TRBJ1-1; possible D gene TRBD1, 5 bases. V lost 7 bases, J lost 8 bases, and 11 bases lay in between. Germline CDR1 and CDR2: MNHEY and SVGAGI. The CDR3 has 11 amino acids.